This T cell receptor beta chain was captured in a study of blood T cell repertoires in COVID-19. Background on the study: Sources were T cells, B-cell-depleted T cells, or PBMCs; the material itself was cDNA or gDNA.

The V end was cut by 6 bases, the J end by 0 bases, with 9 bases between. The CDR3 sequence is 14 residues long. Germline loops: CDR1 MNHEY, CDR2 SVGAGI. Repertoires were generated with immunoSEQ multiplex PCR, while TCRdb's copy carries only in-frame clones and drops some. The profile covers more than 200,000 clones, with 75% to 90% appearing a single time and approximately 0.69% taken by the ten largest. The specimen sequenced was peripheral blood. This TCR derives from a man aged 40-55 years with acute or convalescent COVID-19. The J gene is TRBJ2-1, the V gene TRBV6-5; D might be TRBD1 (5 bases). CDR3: CASSLTASYNEQFF. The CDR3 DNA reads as TGTGCCAGCAGCTTGACAGCCTCCTACAATGAGCAGTTCTTC.